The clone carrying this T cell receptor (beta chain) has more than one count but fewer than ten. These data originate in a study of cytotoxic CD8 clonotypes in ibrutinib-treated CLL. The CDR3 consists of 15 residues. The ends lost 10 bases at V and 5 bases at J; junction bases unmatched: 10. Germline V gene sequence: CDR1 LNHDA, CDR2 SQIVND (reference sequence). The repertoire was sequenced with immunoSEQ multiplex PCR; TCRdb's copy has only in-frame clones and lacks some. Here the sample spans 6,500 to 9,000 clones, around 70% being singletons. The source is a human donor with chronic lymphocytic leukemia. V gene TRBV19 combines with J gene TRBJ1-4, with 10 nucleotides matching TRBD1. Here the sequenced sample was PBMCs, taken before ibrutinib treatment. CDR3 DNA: TGTGCCATCGCCGGGACAGGGGATAAGAATGAAAAACTGTTTTTT. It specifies CAIAGTGDKNEKLFF.